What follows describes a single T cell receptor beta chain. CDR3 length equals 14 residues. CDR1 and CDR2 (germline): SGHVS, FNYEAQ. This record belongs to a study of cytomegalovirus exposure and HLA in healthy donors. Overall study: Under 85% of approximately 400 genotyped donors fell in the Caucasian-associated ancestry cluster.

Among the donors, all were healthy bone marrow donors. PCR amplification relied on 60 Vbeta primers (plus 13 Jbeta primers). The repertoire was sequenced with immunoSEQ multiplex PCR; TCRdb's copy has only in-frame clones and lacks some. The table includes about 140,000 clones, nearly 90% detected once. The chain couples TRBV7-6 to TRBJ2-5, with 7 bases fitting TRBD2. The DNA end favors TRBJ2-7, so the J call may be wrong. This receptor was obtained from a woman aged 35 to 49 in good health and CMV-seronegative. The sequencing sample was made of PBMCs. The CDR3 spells CASSSWAGEYEQYF. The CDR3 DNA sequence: TGTGCCAGCAGCTCCTGGGCGGGAGAGTACGAGCAGTACTTC.